This TCR beta chain was sequenced for a study of neoadjuvant anti-PD-1 for oral cavity cancer. Background on the study: Before surgery, most patients got three to four biweekly 3 mg/kg nivolumab doses. Points from the study as a whole: TCR analyses covered only a few patients per response group.

Blood libraries mostly used roughly 520 ng genomic DNA, six replicates each. Only in-frame clones appear in the TCRdb table, and some are missing; sequencing was by immunoSEQ multiplex PCR. This sample has tens of thousands of clones; roughly three quarters occur once, and the top ten carry just over 2.5%. Concerning this clone: Its antigen is currently unknown.

Trimming removed 6 bases at V and 3 bases at J, with 12 bases between. This CDR3 has 13 amino acids. Germline lookup yields CDR1 SQVTM and CDR2 ANQGSEA. The sample was PBMCs, taken before nivolumab (anti-PD-1) treatment. The sequence was obtained from a person aged 35-79 years with oral cavity squamous cell carcinoma. The chain carries TRBV29-1 and TRBJ2-1; D may match TRBD1 or TRBD2 (5 bases each). The CDR3 region has the DNA TGCAGCGTAGCCGGGACCAACTACAATGAGCAGTTCTTC. Its protein product is CSVAGTNYNEQFF.